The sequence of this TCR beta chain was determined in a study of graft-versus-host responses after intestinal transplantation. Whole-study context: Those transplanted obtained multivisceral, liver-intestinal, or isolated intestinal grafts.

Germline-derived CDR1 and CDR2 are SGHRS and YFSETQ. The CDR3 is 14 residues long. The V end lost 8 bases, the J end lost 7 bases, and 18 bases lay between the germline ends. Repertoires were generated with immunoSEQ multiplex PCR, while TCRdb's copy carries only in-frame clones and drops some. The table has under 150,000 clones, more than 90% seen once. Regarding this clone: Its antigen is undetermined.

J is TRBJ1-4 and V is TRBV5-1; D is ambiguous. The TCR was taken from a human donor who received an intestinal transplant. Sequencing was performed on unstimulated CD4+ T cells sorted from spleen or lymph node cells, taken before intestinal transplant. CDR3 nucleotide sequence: TGCGCCAGAGCCGGTGGCCGGGATTTTGAAAAACTGTTTTTT. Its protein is CARAGGRDFEKLFF.